This record looks at one T cell receptor (beta chain) sequence and its context. No cognate antigen has been identified for it. Base-call qualities are not available, and no considerably larger clone is one nucleotide away. From the cysteine through the phenylalanine, the CDR3 covers 15 amino acids. Just CDR3 DNA is preserved here, 45 bases in frame from base 1. V has 3 bases trimmed and J has 6 bases trimmed; junction bases matching no gene number 4. CDR1 and CDR2, per the germline V gene, are SGHTA and FQGTGA. This entry is derived from a study of blood T cell repertoires in COVID-19 (dated by TCRdb to 2020 to 2022). In terms of the full investigation: Samples from collaborators originated in the United States, Italy and Spain and spanned both the acute and convalescent phases of COVID-19. Where available, HLA class I and class II types were taken from metadata supplied by the sample provider and were not determined by assay-based typing. A freely available public database, intended as a resource for researchers studying the immune response to SARS-CoV-2, is where the repertoires were released. The samples were drawn from two sources: the first 160 participants of the ongoing ImmuneRACE study, and fewer than 1,500 subjects contributed by 6 global collaborators. Subjects who had been exposed to COVID-19, were actively infected with it, or had recovered from it provided the deeply sampled blood TCRbeta repertoires that made up the dataset. The prospective study material was composed of cDNA or gDNA derived from T cells, B-cell-depleted T cells, or PBMCs. Sample metadata almost always included a de-identified subject ID, COVID-19 status, age in years and sex.

The immunoSEQ Assay, a bias-controlled multiplex PCR, was used to amplify TCRbeta CDR3 regions from genomic DNA. The paper's data handling went like this. The number of nucleated cells in each sample was estimated by amplification of reference gene primers within the assay. Sequence reads were collapsed and filtered to measure the absolute abundance of every unique TCRbeta CDR3 rearrangement. For each sample, productive Simpson clonality was calculated as the square root of Simpson's diversity index over productive rearrangements. The table comes from immuneACCESS by way of TCRdb, which keeps in-frame sequences with V and J called. Part of the clones is missing from these tables; in studies checked, under half for an unresolved V gene and the rest for unknown reasons. V and J calls plus clone size are reproduced from that table; the DNA served to infer D and trimming. The sample has about 39,000 clones on record, 87% of them singletons. The ten top clones hold nearly 25% of the sample.

General findings and caveats noted by the study authors: Clinical and demographic metadata were provided uncurated, with the amount varying by source and participant.

The collaborating institutions used their own protocols to collect whole blood in K2EDTA tubes. Collaborator samples were shipped for TCRbeta analysis as frozen whole blood, isolated PBMCs, or DNA extracted from either sample type. The sequencing input was peripheral blood. This sequence originates from a man aged 50 or older with active or convalescent COVID-19. The chain uses TRBV7-3 and TRBJ2-1, and 11 bases in between align with TRBD2. The CDR3 loop reads CASSFTSGGLNEQFF. The DNA reads as follows: TGTGCCAGCAGCTTCACTAGCGGGGGCCTCAATGAGCAGTTCTTC.